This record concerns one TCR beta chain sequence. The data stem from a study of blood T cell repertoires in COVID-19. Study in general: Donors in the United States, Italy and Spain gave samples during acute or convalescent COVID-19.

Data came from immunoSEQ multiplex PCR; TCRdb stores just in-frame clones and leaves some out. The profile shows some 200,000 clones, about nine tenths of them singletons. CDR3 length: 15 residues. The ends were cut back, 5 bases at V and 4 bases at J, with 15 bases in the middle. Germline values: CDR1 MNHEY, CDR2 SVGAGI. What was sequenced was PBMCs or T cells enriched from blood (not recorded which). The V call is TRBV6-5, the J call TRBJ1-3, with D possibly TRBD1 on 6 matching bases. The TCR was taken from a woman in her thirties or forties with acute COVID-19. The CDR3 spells CASSPMTGSGNTIYF. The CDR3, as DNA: TGTGCCAGCAGTCCTATGACAGGTTCGGGAAACACCATATATTTT.